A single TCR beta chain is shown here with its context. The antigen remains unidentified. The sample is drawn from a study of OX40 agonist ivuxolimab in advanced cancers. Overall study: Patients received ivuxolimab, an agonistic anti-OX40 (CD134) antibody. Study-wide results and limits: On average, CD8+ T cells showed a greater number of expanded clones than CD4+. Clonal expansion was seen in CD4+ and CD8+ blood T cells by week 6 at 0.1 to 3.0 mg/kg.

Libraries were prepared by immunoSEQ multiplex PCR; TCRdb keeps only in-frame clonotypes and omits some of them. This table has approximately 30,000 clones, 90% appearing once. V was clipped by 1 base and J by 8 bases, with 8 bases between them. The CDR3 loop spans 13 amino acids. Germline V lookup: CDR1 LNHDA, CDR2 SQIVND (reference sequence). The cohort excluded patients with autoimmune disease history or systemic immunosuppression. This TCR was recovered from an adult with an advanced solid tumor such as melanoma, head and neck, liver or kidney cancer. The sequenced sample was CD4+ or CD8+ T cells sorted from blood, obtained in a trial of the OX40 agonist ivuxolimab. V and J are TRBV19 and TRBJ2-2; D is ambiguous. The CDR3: CASSIGIPGELFF. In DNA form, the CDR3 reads TGTGCCAGTAGTATAGGCATACCGGGGGAGCTGTTTTTT.